The clone carrying this T cell receptor (beta chain) is judged medium-sized. This CDR3 spans 15 amino acids. Trimming cost V 2 bases and J 2 bases; bases outside gene matches: 2. The germline V gene has CDR1 MNHEY and CDR2 SMNVEV (reference sequence). Reverse transcription used around 500 ng RNA and constant-region primers for alpha and beta. Using multiplexing indices, alpha and beta chain libraries were generated apart by chain-specific third strand synthesis. A single primer pair per chain amplified all rearrangements, with per-molecule barcodes. A roughly 21-cycle PCR with P5s and P7 primers followed a short adapter-adding first PCR. TCRdb re-called the 5' RACE reads with MiXCR, one entry per CDR3 protein. The sample records about 18,000 distinct CDR3 sequences, around 9.1% being singletons. No cell fractionation was done, so the repertoire covers all unsorted peripheral blood T cells. This sample is part of a study of HIV-infected patients and healthy controls.

The J gene is TRBJ2-7, the V gene TRBV27, with TRBD2 identical over 11 bases. The sample was blood. The source is an adult in good health. CDR3 amino acids: CASSLGLAGTYEQYF. The CDR3 nucleotides read TGTGCCAGCAGTTTAGGACTAGCGGGCACCTACGAGCAGTACTTC.